The 14 T cell receptor beta chains below come from one sample, sequenced in a study of beta chain features in type 1 diabetes. Points from the study as a whole: TCRB CDR3 length was moderately but significantly reduced in all four CD4+ subsets of Type 1 diabetes patients.

These receptors have no identified antigens. Since all of the isolated RNA was reverse transcribed, expressed TCRB transcripts were what got sequenced. Method: immunoSEQ multiplex PCR; TCRdb's copy keeps in-frame clones and lacks some. The top ten clones hold 0.04% of a sample with hundreds of thousands of clones, about 14% of them seen once. Input material: naive CD4+ T cells from blood. The receptors were sampled from a man between 18 and 35 years old with type 1 diabetes.

Written as DNA, the CDR3 is TGTGCCAGCAGCTCCCCTTCCACTCCCGTCTATGGCTACACCTTC. Its translation is CASSSPSTPVYGYTF. The chain combines TRBV5-4 with TRBJ1-2, with D hard to call. Germline CDR1 reads SGHNT; CDR2 reads YYREEE (reference sequence). The CDR3 is 15 amino acids. V was pared by 3 bases and J by 4 bases, with 16 bases between.

The table lists this clone with a count of one. The chain employs TRBV7-6 and TRBJ1-1; possibly TRBD1 for D (6 bases). Germline V gene lookup returns CDR1 SGHVS and CDR2 FNYEAQ. This CDR3 is built from 15 residues. V was clipped by 1 base and J by 4 bases, with 13 bases between them. CDR3 nucleotide sequence: TGTGCCAGCAGCTTAGTTGCAGGGGAGGGCACTGAAGCTTTCTTT. Protein sequence: CASSLVAGEGTEAFF.

This clone was found a few times. The chain employs TRBV30 and TRBJ1-1; D gene unclear. This CDR3 has 13 residues. V lost 0 bases and J 5 bases, leaving 10 bases between the germline ends. Germline V gives CDR1 GTSNPN, CDR2 SVGIG (reference sequence). In nucleotides, the CDR3 is TGTGCCTGGAGTGTCTCGGCGCTTACTGAAGCTTTCTTT. As protein: CAWSVSALTEAFF.

This clone was seen only a few times. This chain connects TRBV7-2 to TRBJ2-1; TRBD2 is a possible D gene (5 bases). Germline assignment: CDR1 SGHTA and CDR2 FQGNSA. The V gene lost 0 bases and the J gene lost 3 bases, with 12 bases spanning the gap. This CDR3 spans 16 amino acids. CDR3 DNA: TGTGCCAGCAGCTTAGCTGGGGAGCGGATCTACAATGAGCAGTTCTTC. It encodes CASSLAGERIYNEQFF.

This chain links TRBV30 with TRBJ1-5; D gene ambiguous. The length of the CDR3 is 14 residues. Germline V lookup: CDR1 GTSNPN, CDR2 SVGIG (reference sequence). Between the trimmed V and J ends, which lost 2 bases and 0 bases, there was a span of 8 bases. The CDR3 region is CAWSPVHSNQPQHF. In nucleotides, the CDR3 is TGTGCCTGGAGTCCCGTCCATAGCAATCAGCCCCAGCATTTT.

The J gene is TRBJ1-1, the V gene TRBV10-3, with D perhaps matching TRBD1 (5 bases). V was shortened by 3 bases and J by 4 bases, with 12 bases between the two germline ends. This CDR3 contains 14 residues. CDR1 ENHRY and CDR2 SYGVKD come from the germline V gene. CDR3 in DNA: TGTGCCATCAGTGATTTCGCAGGGACCACTGAAGCTTTCTTT. Amino acid sequence: CAISDFAGTTEAFF.

This clone turned up a few times. This sequence joins TRBV4-3 and TRBJ1-5; weak D call: TRBD1 (5 bases). The germline V gene encodes CDR1 LGHNA and CDR2 YSLEER. Trimming took 0 bases from V and 6 from J, leaving 12 bases between them. This CDR3 contains 15 residues. DNA for the CDR3: TGCGCCAGCAGCCAAGAATTAGGGGTTGGTCAGCCCCAGCATTTT. Its protein is CASSQELGVGQPQHF.

This clone was recorded a few times. This chain connects TRBV5-6 to TRBJ1-5; TRBD1 is a possible D gene (6 bases). Germline lookup yields CDR1 SGHDT and CDR2 YYEEEE. V lost 2 bases to trimming and J lost 3 bases, with 12 bases between them. The CDR3 is 15 amino acids. This chain's CDR3 is CASSFRQALNQPQHF. Here the CDR3 DNA reads TGTGCCAGCAGCTTTAGACAGGCCCTCAATCAGCCCCAGCATTTT.

The J gene is TRBJ1-1, the V gene TRBV6-5, with TRBD1 as a possible D gene (6 bases). CDR1 is MNHEY and CDR2 is SVGAGI in the germline V gene. Trimming removed 5 bases at V and 1 base at J, with 8 bases between. The CDR3 is 13 amino acids. The CDR3 coding sequence is TGTGCCAGCAGTGGGACACGGAACACTGAAGCTTTCTTT. It translates to CASSGTRNTEAFF.

The table lists this clone with a few counts. This chain links TRBV5-4 with TRBJ2-1, with 7 bases matching TRBD2. The CDR3 totals 17 residues. J gave up 0 bases and V 4 bases, and 10 bases lay outside the gene matches. Germline V gene sequence: CDR1 SGHNT, CDR2 YYREEE (reference sequence). The CDR3 spells CASSPSGSGTSYNEQFF. In DNA, the CDR3 is TGTGCCAGCAGCCCCTCCGGGAGCGGGACCTCCTACAATGAGCAGTTCTTC.

This clone was counted between two and nine times. This chain links TRBV10-2 with TRBJ2-7, with D uncertain. The germline CDR1 and CDR2 sequences are WSHSY and SAAADI. Deletions cut 10 bases from V and 0 bases from J, with 16 bases between. The CDR3 covers 14 residues. This CDR3 is CATKQRLNSYEQYF. The CDR3 nucleotides read TGCGCCACCAAGCAGCGCCTTAACTCCTACGAGCAGTACTTC.

In this sample, this clone turned up a few times. This chain connects TRBV6-8 to TRBJ1-5; 7 positions match TRBD1. Germline trimming cut 0 bases from V and 3 bases from J; bases unmatched to any gene: 5. Germline CDR1 reads MNHGY; CDR2 reads SAAAGT. This CDR3 spans 16 amino acids. The CDR3 sequence: CASSYSAQGHNQPQHF. The CDR3 DNA reads as TGTGCCAGCAGTTACTCGGCACAGGGGCACAATCAGCCCCAGCATTTT.

This clone occurred a few times. Other DNA variants within this sample encode the same CDR3. This chain uses TRBV9 with TRBJ2-2; D gene unclear. Trimming cost V 0 bases and J 6 bases, with 3 bases left between them. The germline gives CDR1 SGDLS, CDR2 YYNGEE. The CDR3 runs 12 residues. CDR3 nucleotide sequence: TGTGCCAGCAGCGTAGTCGCCGGGGAGCTGTTTTTT. This sequence encodes CASSVVAGELFF.

The V and J genes are TRBV7-9 and TRBJ1-2, with a possible D match to TRBD1 (6 bases). Between the trimmed V and J ends, which lost 1 base and 6 bases, there was a span of 15 bases. The germline CDR1 and CDR2 sequences are SEHNR and FQNEAQ (reference sequence). This CDR3 is 15 amino acids long. The CDR3 DNA follows: TGTGCCAGCAGCTTAGTCGTGATGGGGGGCCATGGCTACACCTTC. This encodes CASSLVVMGGHGYTF.